This T cell receptor beta chain derives from a study of blood T cell repertoires in COVID-19. Sequencing was performed with immunoSEQ multiplex PCR; in TCRdb, only in-frame clones are kept and a portion is missing. There are under 70,000 clones in the sample; 90% to 95% occur only once, and under 7.5% lies in the top ten. Germline-derived CDR1 and CDR2 are GTSNPN and SVGIG (reference sequence). The CDR3 totals 14 residues. The germline V and J ends were trimmed by 4 bases and 0 bases, with 10 bases remaining between them. This rearrangement joins TRBV30 to TRBJ2-1; D unclear. This clonotype originated in a woman aged 55 to 70 with active or convalescent COVID-19. The sequenced material came from peripheral blood. DNA of the CDR3: TGTGCCTGGACCAGGATAAGCTCCTACAATGAGCAGTTCTTC. The encoded protein is CAWTRISSYNEQFF.